The clone carrying this TCR beta chain was seen many times. Each CDR3 protein gets one entry after TCRdb re-called the 5' RACE reads with MiXCR. The sample includes about 74,000 distinct CDR3 sequences, roughly 5.6% of them seen just once. This specimen comes from a study of neurological immune-mediated disorders. The CDR3 length is 14 residues. Germline loops: CDR1 DFQATT, CDR2 SNEGSKA (reference sequence). V lost 3 bases and J lost 4, with 15 bases in between. The J gene is TRBJ1-1, the V gene TRBV20-1; weak D call: TRBD1 (6 bases). The source of this sequence is a man between 18 and 29 years old with multiple sclerosis. Sequencing was performed on PBMCs. The CDR3: CSARTAGVVTEAFF. CDR3 DNA sequence: TGCAGTGCTAGGACGGCAGGGGTAGTCACTGAAGCTTTCTTT.